This record concerns one T cell receptor (beta chain) sequence. Its antigen is undetermined. Mouse germline and gene names are used. The sequence runs out 4 residues before the end of the CDR3; the remainder is reconstructed from the germline J gene. RNA was isolated and reverse transcribed to cDNA, the sequencing template. Repertoires were generated with immunoSEQ multiplex PCR, while TCRdb's copy carries only in-frame clones and drops some. The sample has about 5,900 clones, none seen only once. This entry is derived from a study of CD8+ T cells in alopecia areata. Study information: Recipient mice, approximately 6-11-week-old female C3H/HeJ animals, received skin from approximately 6-13-month-old C3H/HeJ graft donors with spontaneous alopecia.

Between the trimmed V and J ends, which lost 5 bases and 3 bases, there was a span of 15 bases. CDR1 is FNHDT and CDR2 is SITEND in the germline V gene (reference sequence). The CDR3 extends over 14 amino acids. Study findings and constraints: Greater clonality was observed in lesional scalp samples, especially alopecia totalis/universalis, versus normal scalp. Normal skin's resident alphabeta T cells are also sequenced in scalp samples.

The time point is: mouse skin 6 weeks after grafting, around onset of hair loss. V usage is TRBV19 and J usage is TRBJ2-7; no clear D gene. The clonotype originates from a C3H/HeJ mouse with alopecia areata. This strain has MHC haplotype H2-k. The input for sequencing was skin, taken at week 6. CDR3 DNA (partial): TGTGCCAGCAGCCCTATAGCGACAATCTAT. Translating gives CASSPIATIY. The entire CDR3 protein reads CASSPIATIYEQYF.